Each of the 3 T cell receptor beta chains below was sequenced from the same sample in a study of T cells in Graves' hyperthyroidism and ophthalmopathy. Amplification of TCR beta CDR3 regions was performed using RNA transcripts as template. With the HTBI primer set, the TCR CDR3 went through a first round of RT-PCR. From the multiplex PCR reads, TCRdb called clonotypes with MiXCR, one entry per CDR3 protein. The sample consists of around 500,000 distinct CDR3 sequences, approximately 15% of them appearing once. The specimen sequenced was blood. All receptors come from a woman aged 18-29 years with Graves' hyperthyroidism.

This clonotype was found many times. The rearrangement links TRBV12-3 or TRBV12-4 to TRBJ1-5; the D is unclear. Trimming shortened V by 2 bases and J by 3 bases, and 8 bases separated the two germline ends. The CDR3 is made up of 14 amino acids. DNA for the CDR3: TGTGCCAGCAGTTTACGCAGGAACAATCAGCCCCAGCATTTT. Translated: CASSLRRNNQPQHF.

In its sample, this clonotype was seen many times. The chain carries TRBV11-3 and TRBJ2-4; weak D call: TRBD1 (5 bases). This CDR3 comprises 17 residues. Germline V gene sequence: CDR1 SGHNT, CDR2 YENEEA. V gave up 5 bases and J gave up 3 bases, with 20 bases separating them. CDR3: CASSVRWGLSNKNIQYF. CDR3 sequence (DNA): TGTGCCAGCAGCGTTAGGTGGGGCTTAAGCAACAAAAACATTCAGTACTTC.

This rearrangement joins TRBV12-3 or TRBV12-4 to TRBJ1-2; 9 bases match TRBD1. Trimming removed 6 bases from V and 7 bases from J; junction bases left unmatched: 9. The CDR3 is 14 amino acids. The CDR3: CASRDRDRVPGYTF. The CDR3 DNA is TGTGCCAGCAGGGACCGGGACAGGGTTCCTGGCTACACCTTC.